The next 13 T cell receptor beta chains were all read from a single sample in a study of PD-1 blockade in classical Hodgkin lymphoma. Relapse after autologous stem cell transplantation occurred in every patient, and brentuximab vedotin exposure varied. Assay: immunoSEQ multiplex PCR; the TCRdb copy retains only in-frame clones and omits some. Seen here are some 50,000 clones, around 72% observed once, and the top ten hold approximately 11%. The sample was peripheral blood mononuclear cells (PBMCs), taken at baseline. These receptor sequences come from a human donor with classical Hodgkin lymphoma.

CDR3 region: CASRPEASSYEQYF. The DNA for the CDR3 is TGTGCCAGCAGGCCCGAGGCCAGCTCCTACGAGCAGTACTTC. The chain uses TRBV27 and TRBJ2-5; D call uncertain. The J call could be wrong; TRBJ2-7 is a better fit for the DNA end. CDR3 size: 14 residues. Germline values: CDR1 MNHEY, CDR2 SMNVEV (reference sequence).

The CDR3 protein is CASSDPKGRTNEKLFF. As DNA, the CDR3 is TGTGCCAGCAGTGATCCCAAAGGTAGAACTAATGAAAAACTGTTTTTT. The chain recombines TRBV6-1 with TRBJ1-4; D is undetermined. Germline V lookup: CDR1 MNHNS, CDR2 SASEGT. The CDR3 runs 16 residues. V was pared by 3 bases and J by 1 base, with 12 bases between.

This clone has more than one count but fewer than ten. CDR3 nucleotides: TGCAGCGTTGGTGGAGGGGGTAGCAATCAGCCCCAGCATTTT. It codes for CSVGGGGSNQPQHF. This chain joins TRBV29-1 and TRBJ1-5; tentative D call: TRBD1 (6 bases). V was pared by 4 bases and J by 0 bases, with 10 bases between. In germline, CDR1 is SQVTM, CDR2 ANQGSEA. The CDR3 runs to 14 residues.

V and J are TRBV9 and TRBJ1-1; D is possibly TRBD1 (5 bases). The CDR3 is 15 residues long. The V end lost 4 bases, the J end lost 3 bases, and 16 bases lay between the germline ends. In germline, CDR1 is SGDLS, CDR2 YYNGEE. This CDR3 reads CASSPRVMGDTEAFF. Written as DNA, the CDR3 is TGTGCCAGCAGCCCGAGAGTGATGGGGGACACTGAAGCTTTCTTT.

CDR3 sequence reads: CAISDTGTQYF. The CDR3 DNA sequence: TGTGCCATCAGTGACACCGGTACGCAGTATTTT. J is TRBJ2-3 and V is TRBV10-3; D call uncertain. Germline CDR1 ENHRY, CDR2 SYGVKD. V lost 3 bases and J lost 8, with 6 bases in between. The CDR3 is 11 residues long.

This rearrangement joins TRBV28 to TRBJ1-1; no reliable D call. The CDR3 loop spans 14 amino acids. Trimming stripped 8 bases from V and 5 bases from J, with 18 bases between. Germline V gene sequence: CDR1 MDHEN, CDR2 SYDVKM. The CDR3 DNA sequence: TGTGCCAGCGGAGTTGAGTCCGGGCGGACTGAAGCTTTCTTT. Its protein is CASGVESGRTEAFF.

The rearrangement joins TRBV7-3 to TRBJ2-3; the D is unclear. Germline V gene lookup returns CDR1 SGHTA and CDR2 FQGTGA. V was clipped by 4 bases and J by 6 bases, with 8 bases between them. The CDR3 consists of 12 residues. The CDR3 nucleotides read TGTGCCAGCAGCTACGTCGGGGATACGCAGTATTTT. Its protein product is CASSYVGDTQYF.

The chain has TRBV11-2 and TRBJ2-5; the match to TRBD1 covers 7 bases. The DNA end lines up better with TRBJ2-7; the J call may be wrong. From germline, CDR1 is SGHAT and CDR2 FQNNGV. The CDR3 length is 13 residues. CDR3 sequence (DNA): TGTGCCAGCAACCGGGACAGTGCCGACGAGCAGTACTTC. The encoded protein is CASNRDSADEQYF.

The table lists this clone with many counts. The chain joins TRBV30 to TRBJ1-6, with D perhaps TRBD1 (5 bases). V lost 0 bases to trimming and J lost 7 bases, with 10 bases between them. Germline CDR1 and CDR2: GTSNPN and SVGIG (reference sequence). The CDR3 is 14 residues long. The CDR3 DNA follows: TGTGCCTGGAGTGTTTCCGGGGGGAATTCACCCCTCCACTTT. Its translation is CAWSVSGGNSPLHF.

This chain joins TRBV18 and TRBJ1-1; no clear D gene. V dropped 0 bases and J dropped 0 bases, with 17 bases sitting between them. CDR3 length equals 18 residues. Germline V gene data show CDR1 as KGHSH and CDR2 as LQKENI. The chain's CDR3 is CASSPPGIGARMNTEAFF. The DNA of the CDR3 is TGTGCCAGCTCACCACCCGGGATTGGAGCCCGTATGAACACTGAAGCTTTCTTT.

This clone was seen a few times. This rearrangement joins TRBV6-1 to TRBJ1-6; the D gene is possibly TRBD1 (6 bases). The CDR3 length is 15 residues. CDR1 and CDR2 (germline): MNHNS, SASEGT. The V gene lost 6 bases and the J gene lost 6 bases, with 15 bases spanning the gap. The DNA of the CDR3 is TGTGCCAGCAGGCCGGACAGCCGGTCTAATTCACCCCTCCACTTT. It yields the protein CASRPDSRSNSPLHF.

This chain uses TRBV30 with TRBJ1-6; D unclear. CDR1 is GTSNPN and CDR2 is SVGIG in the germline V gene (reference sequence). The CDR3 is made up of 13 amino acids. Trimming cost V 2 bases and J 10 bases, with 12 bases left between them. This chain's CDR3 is CAWSSFMGSPLHF. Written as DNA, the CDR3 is TGTGCCTGGAGTTCCTTCATGGGGTCACCCCTCCACTTT.

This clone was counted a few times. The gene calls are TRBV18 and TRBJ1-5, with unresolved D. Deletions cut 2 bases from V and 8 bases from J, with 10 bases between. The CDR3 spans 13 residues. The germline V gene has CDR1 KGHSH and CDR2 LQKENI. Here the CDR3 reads CASSPGEWEPQHF. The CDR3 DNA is TGTGCCAGCTCACCAGGAGAATGGGAGCCCCAGCATTTT.